Here is one T cell receptor (beta chain) with its context. Its recognized antigen is unknown. No qualities accompany the bases; no much larger clone lies one base away. The entry originates in a study of T cell responses to AZD1222 COVID-19 vaccine (dated by TCRdb to the early 2020s). Regarding the research as a whole: AZD1222 recipients with second doses at about 4 weeks or about 12 weeks were pooled, because spike-specific TCR depth and breadth did not differ between schedules. A total of 233 trial participants underwent TCR sequencing, of whom 207 had received two doses of AZD1222 and 26 had received two doses of the MenACWY control vaccine. Enrollment into the trials was organized by age into subgroups of 18-55, 56-69 and 70-plus years, and those subgroups contained approximately 160, 26 and 62 TCR-sequenced participants, respectively.

Reading the label with the study, this specimen's time point is: baseline before first vaccination. Vaccinee samples came from UK trials COV001 and COV002, including a single-blind randomized controlled phase 2/3 trial of AZD1222 (ChAdOx1 nCoV-19) in healthy adults. For TCRbeta chain sequencing, PBMC samples were collected from trial participants at day 0 and at day 28 after the second dose. The CDR3 regions of human TCRbeta chains were analyzed by immunosequencing. The authors' pipeline ran thus. TCRs in the repertoires were matched against a reference library of SARS-CoV-2-specific TCRs that had been generated with the MIRA antigen-specificity platform. Breadth meant the fraction of unique TCRs that were SARS-CoV-2-associated, whereas depth meant the fraction of total T cells that were SARS-CoV-2-associated. Using the MIRA data, each spike-specific TCR was assigned both to the spike region to which the TCR was reactive and to a CD4 or CD8 class. Log10-transformed breadth and depth values were compared by one-way ANOVA with Sidak's multiple comparisons tests. Drawn from immuneACCESS, this table holds only the in-frame rearrangements with V and J called that TCRdb kept. Clones are partly lost; checked studies trace under half to an unresolved V gene and leave the rest unexplained. That table gives V, J and clone size, and the DNA gave D and trimming. The sample has about 130,000 clones on record, roughly 89% of them singletons. The leading ten clones occupy over 1.5% of the sample.

From cysteine to phenylalanine, the CDR3 is 13 amino acids long. Just the 39-base CDR3 DNA is kept, in frame starting at base 1. V loses 6 bases, J loses 1 base, and the germline ends lie 7 bases apart. What the authors observed across the whole study: A significant rise in spike-specific TCR breadth and depth was observed after two AZD1222 doses relative to day 0 and relative to MenACWY recipients. Nearly half of unique spike-specific TCRs reportedly recognized epitopes outside regions mutated in the B.1.351 and B.1.1.7 variants. The whole spike protein was spanned by vaccine-associated CD4 TCRs, and dominant responses were seen in regions 160-218 and 743-854. The 56-69-year group was small, and its depth increase did not reach significance, likely because of low power. Participants were mostly white British, with more females than males. The authors suggested clonal diversity may have been underestimated. Conclusions about previously exposed vaccinees are limited, since just six or seven AZD1222 recipients were seropositive for SARS-CoV-2 at baseline. Because no day 14 peak-response samples were available, the repertoires could be characterized only after the peak T cell response.

The sequence joins TRBV12-3 or TRBV12-4 to TRBJ1-5, with an unclear D gene assignment. This material consisted of peripheral blood, taken on day 0 of AZD1222 vaccination. The TCR comes from an adult in good health. The DNA sequence reads TGTGCCAGCAGCGTACTAAGCAATCAGCCCCAGCATTTT. This gives the protein CASSVLSNQPQHF.